This T cell receptor beta chain was retrieved from a study of technical replicates of blood from several donors. TCRdb's table, derived via immunoSEQ multiplex PCR, lists solely in-frame clones and lacks some. The sample holds over 85,000 clones, roughly 96% seen once. The CDR3 totals 14 residues. Germline CDR1 is SGHTA and CDR2 is FQGNSA. The V end lost 5 bases, the J end lost 6 bases, and 14 bases lay between the germline ends. Sequenced material: T cells isolated from PBMCs. The sequence derives from a human donor in good health. The chain joins TRBV7-2 to TRBJ1-5, with D unclear. CDR3 sequence reads: CASSPTLSGQPQHF. In DNA form, the CDR3 reads TGTGCCAGCAGCCCAACTCTCTCCGGTCAGCCCCAGCATTTT. Variable domain in full (rest from reference TRBV7-2 and TRBJ1-5): GAGVSQSPSNKVTEKGKDVELRCDPISGHTALYWYRQSLGQGLEFLIYFQGNSAPDKSGLPSDRFSAERTGGSVSTLTIQRTQQEDSAVYLCASSPTLSGQPQHFGDGTRLSIL.